A selection of T cell receptor beta chains follows, all from one sample in a study of blood T cell repertoires in COVID-19. Here immunoSEQ multiplex PCR was the method, and the copy in TCRdb shows in-frame clones only, minus some. The sample has 150,000 to 200,000 clones, 82% seen once. The sequencing sample was made of peripheral blood. The receptors come from a woman aged 60 to 75 with COVID-19, enrolled during active disease. Both conserved end residues are part of each CDR3. Each record gives: CDR3 protein, CDR3 DNA, CDR3 length, clone size, V gene, D gene, J gene. The D gene is left open where the match is weak. The size of a clone is reported for some rows only, either as once, few or many, or as a class for expanded clones.

CDR3: CASSLSGRAGNEQYF; DNA: TGCGCCAGCAGCCTCAGCGGGAGGGCGGGGAACGAGCAGTACTTC; length: 15; size: few; V: TRBV4-3; D: TRBD2; J: TRBJ2-7
CDR3: CASRDAGVEKLFF; DNA: TGTGCCAGTAGGGACGCGGGGGTGGAAAAACTGTTTTTT; length: 13; size: -; V: TRBV19; D: -; J: TRBJ1-4
CDR3: CASSPGTSGRGKYF; DNA: TGCGCCAGCAGCCCCGGGACTAGCGGGAGAGGGAAGTATTTT; length: 14; size: few; V: TRBV5-1; D: TRBD2; J: TRBJ2-3
CDR3: CASNVGFPSANYGYTF; DNA: TGTGCCAGCAATGTAGGGTTCCCTAGCGCTAACTATGGCTACACCTTC; length: 16; size: -; V: TRBV6-8; D: -; J: TRBJ1-2
CDR3: CSVHGTGTSGNTIYF; DNA: TGCAGCGTTCACGGGACAGGGACGTCTGGAAACACCATATATTTT; length: 15; size: few; V: TRBV29-1; D: TRBD1; J: TRBJ1-3
CDR3: CASSLGTGGHEKLFF; DNA: TGTGCCAGCAGCCTGGGGACAGGGGGCCACGAAAAACTGTTTTTT; length: 15; size: -; V: TRBV7-9; D: TRBD1; J: TRBJ1-4
CDR3: CASSLSIRLNEQFF; DNA: TGTGCCAGCAGTTTATCTATCCGTCTCAATGAGCAGTTCTTC; length: 14; size: -; V: TRBV27; D: -; J: TRBJ2-1
CDR3: CASSITQDPSYEQYF; DNA: TGTGCCAGCAGCATAACACAGGATCCTAGCTACGAGCAGTACTTC; length: 15; size: -; V: TRBV7-6; D: -; J: TRBJ2-7
CDR3: CASSLGLAVLSYEQYF; DNA: TGTGCCAGCAGCTTAGGACTAGCGGTCTTATCCTACGAGCAGTACTTC; length: 16; size: -; V: TRBV28; D: TRBD2; J: TRBJ2-7
CDR3: CASSLSGDQPQHF; DNA: TGTGCCAGCAGTTTATCGGGGGATCAGCCCCAGCATTTT; length: 13; size: -; V: TRBV12-3/TRBV12-4; D: -; J: TRBJ1-5
CDR3: CASSSSGGGYNEQFF; DNA: TGTGCCAGCAGCTCCAGCGGGGGAGGGTACAATGAGCAGTTCTTC; length: 15; size: -; V: TRBV2; D: TRBD2; J: TRBJ2-1
CDR3: CASSQRTYEQYF; DNA: TGTGCCAGCAGTCAGCGGACCTACGAGCAGTACTTC; length: 12; size: -; V: TRBV12-3/TRBV12-4; D: -; J: TRBJ2-7
CDR3: CAIRDSDEKLFF; DNA: TGTGCCATCAGGGACTCAGATGAAAAACTGTTTTTT; length: 12; size: -; V: TRBV10-3; D: -; J: TRBJ1-4
CDR3: CASSLTGTSGNAKQFF; DNA: TGTGCCAGCAGCTTAACGGGGACTAGCGGGAACGCGAAGCAGTTCTTC; length: 16; size: -; V: TRBV7-3; D: TRBD2; J: TRBJ2-1
CDR3: CASSYSGYEQYF; DNA: TGTGCCAGCAGCTATTCGGGATACGAGCAGTACTTC; length: 12; size: -; V: TRBV3-1/TRBV3-2; D: -; J: TRBJ2-7
CDR3: CASFLGTGGYEQYF; DNA: TGTGCCAGCTTTCTTGGGACAGGGGGCTACGAGCAGTACTTC; length: 14; size: few; V: TRBV6-5; D: TRBD1; J: TRBJ2-7
CDR3: CAIKIAGGPHEQFF; DNA: TGTGCCATCAAGATAGCGGGGGGGCCTCATGAGCAGTTCTTC; length: 14; size: -; V: TRBV10-3; D: TRBD2; J: TRBJ2-1
CDR3: CASRDSGTSGGWTQYF; DNA: TGTGCCAGCAGGGATTCGGGGACTAGCGGGGGTTGGACCCAGTACTTC; length: 16; size: few; V: TRBV25-1; D: TRBD2; J: TRBJ2-5
CDR3: CASSTGDTNYGYTF; DNA: TGTGCCAGCAGTACAGGTGACACTAACTATGGCTACACCTTC; length: 14; size: -; V: TRBV27; D: -; J: TRBJ1-2
CDR3: CASSQDLVAGGHPDTQYF; DNA: TGCGCCAGCAGCCAAGATCTTGTAGCGGGGGGGCATCCAGATACGCAGTATTTT; length: 18; size: -; V: TRBV4-1; D: TRBD2; J: TRBJ2-3
CDR3: CASSRGGENTEAFF; DNA: TGCGCCAGCAGCCGTGGGGGGGAGAACACTGAAGCTTTCTTT; length: 14; size: -; V: TRBV10-1; D: -; J: TRBJ1-1
CDR3: CASSRQFTSYNEQFF; DNA: TGTGCCAGCAGCAGACAGTTCACCTCTTACAATGAGCAGTTCTTC; length: 15; size: -; V: TRBV25-1; D: -; J: TRBJ2-1
CDR3: CASSNPGQISPLHF; DNA: TGCGCCAGCAGCAACCCCGGACAGATTTCACCCCTCCACTTT; length: 14; size: -; V: TRBV5-1; D: -; J: TRBJ1-6
CDR3: CASSLYASTDTQYF; DNA: TGTGCCAGCAGCTTGTACGCGAGCACAGATACGCAGTATTTT; length: 14; size: -; V: TRBV7-3; D: -; J: TRBJ2-3
CDR3: CASSLPTGLVADTQYF; DNA: TGTGCCAGCAGCTTACCGACAGGGCTGGTCGCAGATACGCAGTATTTT; length: 16; size: -; V: TRBV5-6; D: TRBD1; J: TRBJ2-3
CDR3: CASSPPRVAGTDTQYF; DNA: TGTGCCAGCAGCCCACCGCGGGTAGCTGGCACAGATACGCAGTATTTT; length: 16; size: once; V: TRBV25-1; D: -; J: TRBJ2-3
CDR3: CASQLAGGNYEQFF; DNA: TGTGCCAGTCAACTAGCGGGGGGAAACTATGAGCAGTTCTTC; length: 14; size: -; V: TRBV19; D: TRBD2; J: TRBJ2-1
CDR3: CASSFSQNTEAFF; DNA: TGTGCCAGCAGCTTTTCCCAGAACACTGAAGCTTTCTTT; length: 13; size: few; V: TRBV11-2; D: -; J: TRBJ1-1
CDR3: CASSEGLKNTEAFF; DNA: TGTGCCAGCAGTGAAGGGCTGAAGAACACTGAAGCTTTCTTT; length: 14; size: -; V: TRBV6-1; D: -; J: TRBJ1-1
CDR3: CASSQDDLRSANYGYTF; DNA: TGCGCCAGCAGCCAAGATGACCTCCGGAGCGCTAACTATGGCTACACCTTC; length: 17; size: -; V: TRBV4-1; D: -; J: TRBJ1-2
CDR3: CASSYPPGSSYNEQFF; DNA: TGTGCCAGCAGTTACCCCCCAGGTAGCTCCTACAATGAGCAGTTCTTC; length: 16; size: -; V: TRBV6-2/TRBV6-3; D: -; J: TRBJ2-1
CDR3: CASSMYPGQGQPQHF; DNA: TGTGCCAGCAGCATGTACCCGGGACAGGGTCAGCCCCAGCATTTT; length: 15; size: -; V: TRBV9; D: TRBD1; J: TRBJ1-5
CDR3: CASKGADYGYTF; DNA: TGTGCCAGCAAAGGGGCGGACTATGGCTACACCTTC; length: 12; size: few; V: TRBV6-6; D: -; J: TRBJ1-2
CDR3: CASSPLAGKYNEQFF; DNA: TGTGCCAGTAGTCCACTAGCGGGGAAATACAATGAGCAGTTCTTC; length: 15; size: once; V: TRBV19; D: TRBD2; J: TRBJ2-1
CDR3: CASSQDSRGPTGELFF; DNA: TGTGCCAGCAGCCAAGACTCCAGGGGCCCCACCGGGGAGCTGTTTTTT; length: 16; size: -; V: TRBV3-1/TRBV3-2; D: -; J: TRBJ2-2
CDR3: CASSPLGTGPNTEAFF; DNA: TGTGCCAGCTCACCACTTGGGACAGGACCTAACACTGAAGCTTTCTTT; length: 16; size: once; V: TRBV18; D: TRBD1; J: TRBJ1-1
CDR3: CASNKGTAAETQYF; DNA: TGTGCCAGCAACAAGGGGACAGCGGCGGAGACCCAGTACTTC; length: 14; size: -; V: TRBV9; D: TRBD1; J: TRBJ2-5
CDR3: CASSLVQGAPQHF; DNA: TGTGCCAGCAGCTTAGTGCAGGGTGCACCCCAGCATTTT; length: 13; size: -; V: TRBV7-9; D: -; J: TRBJ1-5
CDR3: CSVERTSGSPAF; DNA: TGCAGCGTTGAACGGACTAGCGGGAGTCCGGCCTTT; length: 12; size: -; V: TRBV29-1; D: TRBD2; J: TRBJ2-3
CDR3: CASSPGWGAEAFF; DNA: TGTGCCAGCAGTCCCGGGTGGGGCGCTGAAGCTTTCTTT; length: 13; size: -; V: TRBV28; D: -; J: TRBJ1-1
CDR3: CATLTGRDTEAFF; DNA: TGTGCCACCCTGACAGGGAGAGACACTGAAGCTTTCTTT; length: 13; size: -; V: TRBV10-3; D: TRBD1; J: TRBJ1-1
CDR3: CASSSDRNYGYTF; DNA: TGTGCCAGCAGCTCGGACAGGAATTATGGCTACACCTTC; length: 13; size: -; V: TRBV11-2; D: TRBD1; J: TRBJ1-2